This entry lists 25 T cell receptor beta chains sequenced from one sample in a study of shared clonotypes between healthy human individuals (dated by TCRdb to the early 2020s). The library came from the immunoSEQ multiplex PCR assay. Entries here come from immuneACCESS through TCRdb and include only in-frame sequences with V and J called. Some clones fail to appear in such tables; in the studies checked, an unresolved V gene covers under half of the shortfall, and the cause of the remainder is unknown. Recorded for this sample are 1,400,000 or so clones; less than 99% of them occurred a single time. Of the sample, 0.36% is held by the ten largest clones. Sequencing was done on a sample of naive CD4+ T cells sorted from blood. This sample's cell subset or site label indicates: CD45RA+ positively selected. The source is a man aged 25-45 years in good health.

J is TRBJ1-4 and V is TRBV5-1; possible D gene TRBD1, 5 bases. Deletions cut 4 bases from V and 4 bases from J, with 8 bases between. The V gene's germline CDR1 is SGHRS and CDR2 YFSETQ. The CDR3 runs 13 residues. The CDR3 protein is CASSRDYNEKLFF. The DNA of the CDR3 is TGCGCCAGCAGCCGGGACTATAATGAAAAACTGTTTTTT.

In nucleotides, the CDR3 is TGTGCCAGCAGCCCGGCCGGGACCATGTTATTCAATGAGCAGTTCTTC. Its protein is CASSPAGTMLFNEQFF. The chain joins TRBV9 to TRBJ2-1; D assignment may be TRBD1 or TRBD2 (5 bases each). The CDR3 is 16 amino acids. V gave up 4 bases and J gave up 6 bases, with 20 bases separating them. Looked up from germline, CDR1 is SGDLS and CDR2 is YYNGEE.

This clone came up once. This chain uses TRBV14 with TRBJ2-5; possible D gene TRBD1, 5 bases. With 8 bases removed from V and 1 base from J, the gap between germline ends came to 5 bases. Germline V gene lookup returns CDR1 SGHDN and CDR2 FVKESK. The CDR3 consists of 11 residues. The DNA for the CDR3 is TGTGCCAGCGGGGCCCAAGAGACCCAGTACTTC. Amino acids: CASGAQETQYF.

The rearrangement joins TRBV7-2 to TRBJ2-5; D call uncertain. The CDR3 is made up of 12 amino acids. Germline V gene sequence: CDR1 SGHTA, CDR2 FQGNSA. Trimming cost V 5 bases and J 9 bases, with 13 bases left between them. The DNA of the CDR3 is TGTGCCAGCAGCCAAAGCATAGGATCCCAGTACTTC. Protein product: CASSQSIGSQYF.

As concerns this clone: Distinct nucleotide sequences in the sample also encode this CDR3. CDR3 bases: TGCGCCAGCAGCTTGGTGCGGGAGTCCTACAATGAGCAGTTCTTC. Its protein is CASSLVRESYNEQFF. The chain links TRBV5-1 to TRBJ2-1; 7 nucleotides align to TRBD2. Germline CDR1 reads SGHRS; CDR2 reads YFSETQ. With V trimmed by 0 bases and J by 1 base, 1 base remained unmatched. The CDR3 is 15 amino acids. Full variable domain (outside the CDR3, taken from reference TRBV5-1 and TRBJ2-1): KAGVTQTPRYLIKTRGQQVTLSCSPISGHRSVSWYQQTPGQGLQFLFEYFSETQRNKGNFPGRFSGRQFSNSRSEMNVSTLELGDSALYLCASSLVRESYNEQFFGPGTRLTVL.

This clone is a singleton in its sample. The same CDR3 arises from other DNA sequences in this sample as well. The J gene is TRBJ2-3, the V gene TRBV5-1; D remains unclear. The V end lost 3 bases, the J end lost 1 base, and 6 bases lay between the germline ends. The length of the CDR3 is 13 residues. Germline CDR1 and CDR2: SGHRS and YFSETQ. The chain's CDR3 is CASSSLGTDTQYF. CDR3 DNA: TGCGCCAGCAGCTCGCTGGGCACAGATACGCAGTATTTT.

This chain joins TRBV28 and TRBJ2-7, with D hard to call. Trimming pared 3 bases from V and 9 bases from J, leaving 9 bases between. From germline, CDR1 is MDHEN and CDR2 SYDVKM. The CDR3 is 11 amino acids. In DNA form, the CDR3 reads TGTGCCAGCAGTTTTGGGTTGCGGCAGTACTTC. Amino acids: CASSFGLRQYF.

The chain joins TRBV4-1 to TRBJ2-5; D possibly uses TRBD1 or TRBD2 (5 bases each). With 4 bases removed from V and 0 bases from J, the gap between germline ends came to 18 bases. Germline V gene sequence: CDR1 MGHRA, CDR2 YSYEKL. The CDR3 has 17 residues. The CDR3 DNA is TGCGCCAGCAGCCCTTATCTAGAGGGGATTGACCAAGAGACCCAGTACTTC. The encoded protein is CASSPYLEGIDQETQYF.

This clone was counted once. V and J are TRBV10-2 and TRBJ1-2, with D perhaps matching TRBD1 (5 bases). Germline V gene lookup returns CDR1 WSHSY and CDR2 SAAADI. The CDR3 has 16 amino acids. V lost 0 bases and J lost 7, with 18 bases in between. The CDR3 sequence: CASSESRQGVFGGYTF. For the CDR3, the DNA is TGCGCCAGCAGTGAGTCTCGCCAGGGCGTTTTTGGTGGCTACACCTTC.

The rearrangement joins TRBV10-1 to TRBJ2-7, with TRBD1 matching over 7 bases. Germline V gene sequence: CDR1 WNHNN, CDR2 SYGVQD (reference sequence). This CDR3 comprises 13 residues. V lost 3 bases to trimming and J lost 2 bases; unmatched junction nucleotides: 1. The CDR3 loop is CASSEGQAYEQYF. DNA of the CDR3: TGCGCCAGCAGTGAAGGACAGGCCTACGAGCAGTACTTC.

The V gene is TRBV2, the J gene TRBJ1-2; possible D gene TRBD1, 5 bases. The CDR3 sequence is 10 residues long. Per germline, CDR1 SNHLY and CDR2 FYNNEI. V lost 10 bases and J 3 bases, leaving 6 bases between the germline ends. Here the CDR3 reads CATRDYGYTF. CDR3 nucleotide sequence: TGTGCCACCAGGGACTATGGCTACACCTTC.

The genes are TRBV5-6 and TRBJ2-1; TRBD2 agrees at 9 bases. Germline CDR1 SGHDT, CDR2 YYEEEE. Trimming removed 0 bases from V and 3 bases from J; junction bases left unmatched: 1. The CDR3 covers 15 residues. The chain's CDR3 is CASSLELAGYNEQFF. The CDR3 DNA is TGTGCCAGCAGCTTGGAACTAGCGGGCTACAATGAGCAGTTCTTC. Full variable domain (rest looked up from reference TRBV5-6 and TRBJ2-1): DAGVTQSPTHLIKTRGQQVTLRCSPKSGHDTVSWYQQALGQGPQFIFQYYEEEERQRGNFPDRFSGHQFPNYSSELNVNALLLGDSALYLCASSLELAGYNEQFFGPGTRLTVL.

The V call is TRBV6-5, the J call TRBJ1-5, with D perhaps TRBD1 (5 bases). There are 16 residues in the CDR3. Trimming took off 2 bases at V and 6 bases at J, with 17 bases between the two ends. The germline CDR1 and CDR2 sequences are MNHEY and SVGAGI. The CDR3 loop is CASSYRAGFVGQPQHF. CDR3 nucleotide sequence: TGTGCCAGCAGTTACCGTGCAGGGTTTGTAGGTCAGCCCCAGCATTTT.

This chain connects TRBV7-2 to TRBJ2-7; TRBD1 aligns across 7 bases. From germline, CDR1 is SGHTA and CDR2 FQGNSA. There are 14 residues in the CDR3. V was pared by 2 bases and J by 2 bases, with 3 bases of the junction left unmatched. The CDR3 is CASSLYRGTYEQYF. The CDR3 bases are TGTGCCAGCAGCTTATACAGGGGCACCTACGAGCAGTACTTC.

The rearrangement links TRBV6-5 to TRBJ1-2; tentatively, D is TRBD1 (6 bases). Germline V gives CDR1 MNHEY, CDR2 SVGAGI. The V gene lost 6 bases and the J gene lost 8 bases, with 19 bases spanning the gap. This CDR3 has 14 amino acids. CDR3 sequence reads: CASSLLGGISGYTF. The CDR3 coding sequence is TGTGCCAGCAGCCTCTTAGGGGGTATCAGCGGCTACACCTTC.

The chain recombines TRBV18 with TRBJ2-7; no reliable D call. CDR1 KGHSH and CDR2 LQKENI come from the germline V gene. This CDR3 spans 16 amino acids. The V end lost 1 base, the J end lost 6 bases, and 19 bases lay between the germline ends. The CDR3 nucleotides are TGTGCCAGCTCACCACTCCCCCGGGTCGCTAGTGGCGAGCAGTACTTC. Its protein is CASSPLPRVASGEQYF.

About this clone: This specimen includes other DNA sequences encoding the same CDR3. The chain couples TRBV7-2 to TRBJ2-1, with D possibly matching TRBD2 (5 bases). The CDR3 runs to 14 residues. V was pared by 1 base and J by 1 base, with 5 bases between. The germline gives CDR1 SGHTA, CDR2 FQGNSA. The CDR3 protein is CASSLGGSYNEQFF. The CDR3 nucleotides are TGTGCCAGCAGCTTAGGCGGGTCCTACAATGAGCAGTTCTTC. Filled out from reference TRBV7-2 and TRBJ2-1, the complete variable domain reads GAGVSQSPSNKVTEKGKDVELRCDPISGHTALYWYRQSLGQGLEFLIYFQGNSAPDKSGLPSDRFSAERTGGSVSTLTIQRTQQEDSAVYLCASSLGGSYNEQFFGPGTRLTVL.

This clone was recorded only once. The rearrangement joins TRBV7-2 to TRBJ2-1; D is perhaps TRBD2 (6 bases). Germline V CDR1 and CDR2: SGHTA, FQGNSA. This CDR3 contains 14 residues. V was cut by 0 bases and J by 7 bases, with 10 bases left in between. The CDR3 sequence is CASSLAAGTNEQFF. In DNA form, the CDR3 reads TGTGCCAGCAGCTTAGCTGCGGGGACGAATGAGCAGTTCTTC.

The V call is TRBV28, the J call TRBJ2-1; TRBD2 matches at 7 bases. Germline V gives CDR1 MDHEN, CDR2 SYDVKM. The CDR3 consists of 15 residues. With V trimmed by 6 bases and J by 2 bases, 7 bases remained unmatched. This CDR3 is CASRLAGKPYNEQFF. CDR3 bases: TGTGCCAGCAGATTAGCGGGTAAGCCCTACAATGAGCAGTTCTTC.

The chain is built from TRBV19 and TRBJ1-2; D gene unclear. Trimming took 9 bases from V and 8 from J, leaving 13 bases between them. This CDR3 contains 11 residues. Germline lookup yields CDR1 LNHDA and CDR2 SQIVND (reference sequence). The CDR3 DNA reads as TGTGCCAGATCAAGGACGGGGGGCTACACCTTC. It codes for CARSRTGGYTF.

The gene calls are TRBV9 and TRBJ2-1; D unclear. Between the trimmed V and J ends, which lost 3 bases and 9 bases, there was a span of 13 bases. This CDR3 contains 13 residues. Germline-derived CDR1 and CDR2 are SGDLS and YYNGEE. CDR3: CASSGLESSEQFF. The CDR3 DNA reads TGTGCCAGCAGCGGCTTAGAATCCAGTGAGCAGTTCTTC.

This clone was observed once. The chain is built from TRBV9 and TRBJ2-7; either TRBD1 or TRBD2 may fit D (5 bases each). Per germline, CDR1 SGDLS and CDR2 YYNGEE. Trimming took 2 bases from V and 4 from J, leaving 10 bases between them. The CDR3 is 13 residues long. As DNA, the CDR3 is TGTGCCAGCAGCGTGGGGGATACGTACGAGCAGTACTTC. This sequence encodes CASSVGDTYEQYF.

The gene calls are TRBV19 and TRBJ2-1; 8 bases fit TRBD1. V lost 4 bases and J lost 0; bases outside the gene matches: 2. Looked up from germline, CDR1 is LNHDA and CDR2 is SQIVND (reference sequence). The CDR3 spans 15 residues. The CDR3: CASSKQGGSYNEQFF. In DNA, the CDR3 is TGTGCCAGTAGTAAACAGGGGGGCTCCTACAATGAGCAGTTCTTC.

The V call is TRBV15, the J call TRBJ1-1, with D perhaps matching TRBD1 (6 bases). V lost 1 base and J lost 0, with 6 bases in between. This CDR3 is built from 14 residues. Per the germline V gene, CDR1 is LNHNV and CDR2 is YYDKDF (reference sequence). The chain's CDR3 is CATSRGTVNTEAFF. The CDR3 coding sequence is TGTGCCACCAGCAGAGGGACAGTGAACACTGAAGCTTTCTTT. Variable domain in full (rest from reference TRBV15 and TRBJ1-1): DAMVIQNPRYQVTQFGKPVTLSCSQTLNHNVMYWYQQKSSQAPKLLFHYYDKDFNNEADTPDNFQSRRPNTSFCFLDIRSPGLGDTAMYLCATSRGTVNTEAFFGQGTRLTVV.

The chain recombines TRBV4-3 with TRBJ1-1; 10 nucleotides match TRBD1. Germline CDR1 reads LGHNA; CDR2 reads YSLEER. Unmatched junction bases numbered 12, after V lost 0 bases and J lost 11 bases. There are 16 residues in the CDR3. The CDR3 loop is CASSQEGSDRGRGAFF. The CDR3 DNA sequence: TGCGCCAGCAGCCAAGAAGGCTCCGACAGGGGGCGCGGCGCTTTCTTT.